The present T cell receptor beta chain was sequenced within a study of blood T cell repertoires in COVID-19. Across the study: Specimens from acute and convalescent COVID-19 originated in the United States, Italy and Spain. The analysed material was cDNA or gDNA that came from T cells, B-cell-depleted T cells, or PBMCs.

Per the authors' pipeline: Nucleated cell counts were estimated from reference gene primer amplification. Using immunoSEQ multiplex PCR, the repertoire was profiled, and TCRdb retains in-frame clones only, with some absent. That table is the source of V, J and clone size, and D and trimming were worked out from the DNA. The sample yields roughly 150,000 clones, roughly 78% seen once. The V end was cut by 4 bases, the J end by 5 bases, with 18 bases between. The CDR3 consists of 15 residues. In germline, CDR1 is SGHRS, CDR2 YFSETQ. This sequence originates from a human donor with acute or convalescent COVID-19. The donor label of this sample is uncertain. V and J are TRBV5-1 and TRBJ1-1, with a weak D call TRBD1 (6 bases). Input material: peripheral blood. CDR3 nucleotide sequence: TGCGCCAGCAGCCCTGGAACAGGGTGGGGGACTGAAGCTTTCTTT. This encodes CASSPGTGWGTEAFF.